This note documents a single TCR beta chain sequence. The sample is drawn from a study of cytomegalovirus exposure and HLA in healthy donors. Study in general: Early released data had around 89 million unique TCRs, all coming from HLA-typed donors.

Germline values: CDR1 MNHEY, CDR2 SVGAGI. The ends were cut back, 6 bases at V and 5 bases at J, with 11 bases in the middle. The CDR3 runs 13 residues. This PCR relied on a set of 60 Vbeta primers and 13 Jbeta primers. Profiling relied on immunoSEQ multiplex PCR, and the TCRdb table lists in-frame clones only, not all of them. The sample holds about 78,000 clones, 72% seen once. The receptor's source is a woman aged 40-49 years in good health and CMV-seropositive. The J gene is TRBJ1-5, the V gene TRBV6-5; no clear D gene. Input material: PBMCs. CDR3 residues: CASSDSRDQPQHF. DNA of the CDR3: TGTGCCAGCAGCGACTCACGAGATCAGCCCCAGCATTTT.